The entry below gives a single TCR beta chain sequence along with its context. As yet, its antigen is unknown. These data originate in a study of blood T cells in healthy people across ages. General study findings and limits: TCR beta diversity tracked closely with naive T cell percentage.

A second PCR, run for about 6 to 12 cycles, used a sample-barcoded 5' primer plus a J-beta primer mix. MiXCR, run by TCRdb on the 5' RACE reads, gives a single entry per CDR3 protein. The data contain about 640,000 distinct CDR3 sequences, 58% of them seen just once; the ten biggest clones take up over 30%. This CDR3 is 16 amino acids long. The germline CDR1 and CDR2 sequences are SGHTA and FQGNSA. V was clipped by 5 bases and J by 5 bases, with 20 bases between them. The V call is TRBV7-2, the J call TRBJ2-3, with D perhaps TRBD2 (6 bases). Sequenced: blood. The sequence was collected from a man aged 55 to 70 in good health. DNA for the CDR3: TGTGCCAGCAGCCCGAAACTAGCCGGGGCCTTAGATACGCAGTATTTT. The encoded protein is CASSPKLAGALDTQYF.